This T cell receptor beta chain was sequenced during a study of blood T cell repertoires in COVID-19. Across the whole study: From the United States, Italy and Spain came samples of acute and convalescent COVID-19. In each case, the material was cDNA or gDNA derived from T cells, B-cell-depleted T cells, or PBMCs.

In the authors' methods: Reference gene primers were amplified, and this amplification served to estimate nucleated cell counts. Method: immunoSEQ multiplex PCR; TCRdb's copy keeps in-frame clones and lacks some. V, J and clone size are those of that table, while D and trimming were read from the DNA. The table lists around 160,000 clones, 82% of them singletons, with 12% to 15% in the top ten. The germline CDR1 and CDR2 sequences are LGHDT and YNNKEL (reference sequence). The CDR3 covers 16 residues. V trimming: 1 base; J trimming: 7 bases; junction bases outside the gene matches: 8. Sequenced input: peripheral blood. This receptor was identified in a human donor with acute or convalescent COVID-19. The donor label of this sample is uncertain. The chain recombines TRBV3-1 (or the pseudogene TRBV3-2) with TRBJ2-1; 9 bases agree with TRBD1. The CDR3 is CASSQGRDRVRNEQFF. CDR3 nucleotides: TGTGCCAGCAGCCAAGGCCGGGACAGGGTACGTAATGAGCAGTTCTTC.